This TCR beta chain was sequenced in a study of blood T cell repertoires in COVID-19. Profiling relied on immunoSEQ multiplex PCR, and the TCRdb table lists in-frame clones only, not all of them. The table has about 50,000 clones, about 85% seen once. The origin of this receptor is a man aged 40-49 years with active COVID-19. The sample comprised peripheral blood.

CDR3 sequence reads: CASSFSSSYNSPLHF. The CDR3 region has the DNA TGTGCCAGCAGTTTTTCCAGCTCCTATAATTCACCCCTCCACTTT. The chain has TRBV27 and TRBJ1-6; D is uncertain. Germline V gives CDR1 MNHEY, CDR2 SMNVEV (reference sequence). This CDR3 spans 15 amino acids. The germline V and J ends were trimmed by 3 bases and 0 bases, with 6 bases remaining between them.